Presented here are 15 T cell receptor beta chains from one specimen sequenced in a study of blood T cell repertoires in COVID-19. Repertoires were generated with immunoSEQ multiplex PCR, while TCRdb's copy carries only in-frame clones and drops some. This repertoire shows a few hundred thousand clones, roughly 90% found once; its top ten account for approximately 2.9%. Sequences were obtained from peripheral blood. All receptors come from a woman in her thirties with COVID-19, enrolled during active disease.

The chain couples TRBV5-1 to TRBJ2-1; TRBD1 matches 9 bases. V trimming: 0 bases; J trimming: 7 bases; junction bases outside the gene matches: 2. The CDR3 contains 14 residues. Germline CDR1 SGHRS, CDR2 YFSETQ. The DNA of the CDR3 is TGCGCCAGCAGCTTGGGACAGGGGGGGAATGAGCAGTTCTTC. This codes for CASSLGQGGNEQFF.

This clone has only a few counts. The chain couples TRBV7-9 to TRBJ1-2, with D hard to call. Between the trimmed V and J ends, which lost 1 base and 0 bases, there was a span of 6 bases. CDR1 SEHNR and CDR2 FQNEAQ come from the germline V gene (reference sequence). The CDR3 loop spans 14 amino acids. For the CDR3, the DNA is TGTGCCAGCAGCTTAGGGGCCTCTAACTATGGCTACACCTTC. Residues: CASSLGASNYGYTF.

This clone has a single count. This chain's CDR3 is CASSSGRAYNEQFF. CDR3 DNA: TGTGCCAGTAGTAGCGGGAGGGCCTACAATGAGCAGTTCTTC. The V gene is TRBV19, the J gene TRBJ2-1, with 9 bases identical to TRBD2. Germline-derived CDR1 and CDR2 are LNHDA and SQIVND (reference sequence). Unmatched junction bases numbered 0, after V lost 4 bases and J lost 2 bases. This CDR3 region has 14 residues. Together with reference TRBV19 and TRBJ2-1, the CDR3 gives the full variable domain: DGGITQSPKYLFRKEGQNVTLSCEQNLNHDAMYWYRQDPGQGLRLIYYSQIVNDFQKGDIAEGYSVSREKKESFPLTVTSAQKNPTAFYLCASSSGRAYNEQFFGPGTRLTVL.

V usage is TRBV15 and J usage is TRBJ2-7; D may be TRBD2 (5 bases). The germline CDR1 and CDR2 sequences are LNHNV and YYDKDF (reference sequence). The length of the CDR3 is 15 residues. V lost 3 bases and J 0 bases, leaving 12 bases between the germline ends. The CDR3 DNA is TGTGCCACCAGCAGTCCCGAGCGGAGCTCCTACGAGCAGTACTTC. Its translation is CATSSPERSSYEQYF.

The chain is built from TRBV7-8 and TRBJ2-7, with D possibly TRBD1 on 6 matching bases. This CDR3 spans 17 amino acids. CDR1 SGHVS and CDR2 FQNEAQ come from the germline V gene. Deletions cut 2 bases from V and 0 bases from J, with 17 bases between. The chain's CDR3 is CASSLIIIGQHSYEQYF. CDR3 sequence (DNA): TGTGCCAGCAGCTTAATAATAATCGGACAGCACTCCTACGAGCAGTACTTC.

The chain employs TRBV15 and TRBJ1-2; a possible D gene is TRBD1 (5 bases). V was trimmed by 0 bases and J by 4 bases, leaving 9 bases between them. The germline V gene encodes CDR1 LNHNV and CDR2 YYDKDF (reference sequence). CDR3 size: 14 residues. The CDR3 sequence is CATSRDLGGYGYTF. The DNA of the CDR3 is TGTGCCACCAGCAGAGATCTGGGGGGCTATGGCTACACCTTC. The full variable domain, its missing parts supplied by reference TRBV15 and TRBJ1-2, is DAMVIQNPRYQVTQFGKPVTLSCSQTLNHNVMYWYQQKSSQAPKLLFHYYDKDFNNEADTPDNFQSRRPNTSFCFLDIRSPGLGDTAMYLCATSRDLGGYGYTFGSGTRLTVV.

This chain's CDR3 is CASSLVLDFQETQYF. In DNA, the CDR3 is TGCGCCAGCAGCTTGGTGTTGGACTTTCAAGAGACCCAGTACTTC. This chain uses TRBV5-1 with TRBJ2-5; D might be TRBD2 (5 bases). Germline-derived CDR1 and CDR2 are SGHRS and YFSETQ. The CDR3 sequence is 15 residues long. With 0 bases removed from V and 2 bases from J, the gap between germline ends came to 11 bases.

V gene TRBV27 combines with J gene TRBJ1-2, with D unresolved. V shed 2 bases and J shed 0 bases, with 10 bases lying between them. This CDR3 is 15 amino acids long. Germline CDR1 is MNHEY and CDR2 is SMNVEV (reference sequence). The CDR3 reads CASSLRLEANYGYTF. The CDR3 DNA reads TGTGCCAGCAGTTTAAGATTGGAGGCTAACTATGGCTACACCTTC.

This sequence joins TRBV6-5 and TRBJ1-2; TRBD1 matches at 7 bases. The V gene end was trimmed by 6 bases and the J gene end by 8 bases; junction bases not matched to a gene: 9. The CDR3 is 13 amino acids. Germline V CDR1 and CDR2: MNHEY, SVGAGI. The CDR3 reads CASRGNTGEGYTF. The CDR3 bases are TGTGCCAGCAGGGGCAATACAGGGGAAGGCTACACCTTC.

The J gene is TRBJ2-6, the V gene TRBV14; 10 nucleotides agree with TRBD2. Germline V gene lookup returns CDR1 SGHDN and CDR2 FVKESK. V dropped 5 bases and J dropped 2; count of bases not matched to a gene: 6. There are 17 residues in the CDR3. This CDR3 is CASSLLAGAAGANVLTF. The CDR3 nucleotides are TGTGCCAGCAGCTTGCTAGCGGGAGCGGCTGGGGCCAACGTCCTGACTTTC.

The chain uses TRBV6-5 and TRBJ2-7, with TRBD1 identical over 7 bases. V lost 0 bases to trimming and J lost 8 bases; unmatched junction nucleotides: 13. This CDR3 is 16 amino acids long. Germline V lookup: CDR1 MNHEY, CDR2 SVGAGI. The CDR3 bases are TGTGCCAGCAGTTACTCAATTAGCCAGGGGGTAGGCAAGCAGTACTTC. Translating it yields CASSYSISQGVGKQYF.

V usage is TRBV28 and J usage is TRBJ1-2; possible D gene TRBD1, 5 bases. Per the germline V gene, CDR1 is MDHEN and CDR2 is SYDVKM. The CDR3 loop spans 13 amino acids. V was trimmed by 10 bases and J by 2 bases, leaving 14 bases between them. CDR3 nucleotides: TGTGCCACCCCTACCGCAGGGAACTATGGCTACACCTTC. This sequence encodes CATPTAGNYGYTF.

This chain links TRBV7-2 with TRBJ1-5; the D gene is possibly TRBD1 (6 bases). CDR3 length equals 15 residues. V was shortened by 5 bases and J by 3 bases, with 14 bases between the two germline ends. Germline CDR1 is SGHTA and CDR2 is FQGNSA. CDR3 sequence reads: CASSLETGYNQPQHF. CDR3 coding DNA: TGTGCCAGCAGCCTCGAGACAGGTTACAATCAGCCCCAGCATTTT.

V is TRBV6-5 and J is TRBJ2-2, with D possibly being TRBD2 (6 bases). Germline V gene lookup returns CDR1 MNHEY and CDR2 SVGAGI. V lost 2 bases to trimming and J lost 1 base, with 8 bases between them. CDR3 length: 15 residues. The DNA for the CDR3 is TGTGCCAGCAGTTACCTGACTAGGAACACCGGGGAGCTGTTTTTT. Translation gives CASSYLTRNTGELFF.

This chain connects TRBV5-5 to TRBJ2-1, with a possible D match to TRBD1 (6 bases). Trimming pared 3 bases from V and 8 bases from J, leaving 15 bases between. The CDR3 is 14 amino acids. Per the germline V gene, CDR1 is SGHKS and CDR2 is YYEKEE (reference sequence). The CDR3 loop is CASSWDTGFDEQFF. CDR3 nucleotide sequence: TGTGCCAGCAGCTGGGATACAGGGTTCGATGAGCAGTTCTTC.